These T cell receptor beta chains were read from a single sample in a study of T cells in Graves' hyperthyroidism and ophthalmopathy. TCRdb passed the multiplex PCR reads through MiXCR, listing each CDR3 protein once. The repertoire holds hundreds of thousands of distinct CDR3 sequences, around 19% seen once, with approximately 15% in the top ten. Specimen: blood. The receptors were sampled from a woman in her forties or fifties with Graves' hyperthyroidism that later progressed to Graves' ophthalmopathy. Each CDR3 is given with its conserved first and last residue. D genes are given only for firm matches. Size is stated for part of the rows, as once, few or many counts, or as a class when the clone is expanded.

size,V,D,J,length,CDR3,DNA
-,TRBV12-3/TRBV12-4,-,TRBJ2-2,13,CASSGDLAGELFF,TGTGCCAGCAGTGGGGACCTGGCCGGGGAGCTGTTTTTT
-,TRBV18,-,TRBJ1-5,14,CASSLGDNNQPQHF,TGTGCCAGCTCACTGGGTGATAACAATCAGCCCCAGCATTTT
-,TRBV7-9,TRBD2,TRBJ2-7,14,CASSAGGNGGEQYF,TGTGCCAGCAGCGCGGGGGGGAATGGTGGCGAGCAGTACTTC
-,TRBV20-1,TRBD1,TRBJ1-5,16,CSARGVGTANNQPQHF,TGCAGTGCTAGAGGCGTCGGGACAGCCAACAATCAGCCCCAGCATTTT
-,TRBV7-8,-,TRBJ2-3,16,CASSLGGSTGADTQYF,TGTGCCAGCAGCTTAGGGGGTAGCACCGGGGCAGATACGCAGTATTTT
few,TRBV12-3/TRBV12-4,-,TRBJ1-5,13,CASRTRVNQPQHF,TGTGCCAGCAGGACGAGGGTAAATCAGCCCCAGCATTTT
few,TRBV6-8,TRBD1,TRBJ1-5,19,CASSYSAGTASRSNQPQHF,TGTGCCAGCAGTTACTCGGCCGGGACAGCGAGTAGGAGCAATCAGCCCCAGCATTTT
many,TRBV5-4,TRBD2,TRBJ2-1,16,CASSLAPGLAGDEQFF,TGTGCCAGCAGCTTGGCTCCGGGACTAGCGGGGGACGAGCAGTTCTTC
many,TRBV2,TRBD1,TRBJ2-7,14,CASSQGQGTYEQYF,TGTGCCAGCAGTCAGGGACAGGGGACCTACGAGCAGTACTTC
-,TRBV12-5,TRBD1,TRBJ2-1,15,CASGTTGGVFHEQFF,TGTGCTAGTGGTACCACAGGGGGCGTATTCCATGAGCAGTTCTTC
-,TRBV20-1,-,TRBJ2-3,15,CSATGRAGYTDTQYF,TGCAGTGCCACCGGTAGGGCGGGCTACACAGATACGCAGTATTTT
few,TRBV20-1,-,TRBJ1-1,16,CSARDSRGLGYTEAFF,TGCAGTGCTAGAGATAGTCGGGGGCTCGGCTACACTGAAGCTTTCTTT
many,TRBV3-1,-,TRBJ1-1,17,CASSQVALGLSNTEAFF,TGTGCCAGCAGCCAAGTGGCTTTGGGACTATCGAACACTGAAGCTTTCTTT
many,TRBV20-1,TRBD1,TRBJ2-2,15,CSARERRQGTGELFF,TGCAGTGCTAGAGAACGGCGACAGGGTACGGGGGAGCTGTTTTTT
-,TRBV29-1,-,TRBJ2-7,11,CSVDRGSEQYF,TGCAGCGTTGACAGGGGTAGCGAGCAGTACTTC
many,TRBV3-1,-,TRBJ2-6,15,CASSRETSGANVLTF,TGTGCCAGCAGCCGTGAAACCTCTGGGGCCAACGTCCTGACTTTC
many,TRBV20-1,TRBD2,TRBJ2-3,18,CSARDLPLAGGPTDTQYF,TGCAGTGCTAGAGATCTCCCGTTAGCGGGGGGGCCCACAGATACGCAGTATTTT
-,TRBV10-3,-,TRBJ1-3,16,CAISERQILSGNTIYF,TGTGCCATCAGTGAGAGACAGATCCTCTCTGGAAACACCATATATTTT
many,TRBV20-1,-,TRBJ2-4,12,CSARVRGTVQYF,TGCAGTGCTAGGGTTCGAGGGACCGTTCAGTACTTC
many,TRBV5-1,-,TRBJ2-3,11,CASRDLDTQYF,TGCGCCAGCAGGGACCTCGATACGCAGTATTTT
many,TRBV2,-,TRBJ1-4,14,CARASGTGNEKLFF,TGTGCCCGAGCATCGGGGACGGGGAATGAAAAACTGTTTTTT
-,TRBV20-1,TRBD2,TRBJ2-1,11,CSANKAGQQFF,TGCAGTGCTAATAAAGCGGGACAGCAGTTCTTC
once,TRBV6-1,TRBD2,TRBJ2-1,17,CASSEAQVAGENNEQFF,TGTGCCAGCAGTGAAGCGCAAGTAGCGGGGGAGAACAATGAGCAGTTCTTC
-,TRBV12-3/TRBV12-4,-,TRBJ1-4,15,CASRIGGDPNEKLFF,TGTGCCAGCAGAATTGGGGGGGACCCTAATGAAAAACTGTTTTTT
few,TRBV7-9,TRBD1,TRBJ1-1,15,CASSSPQGVGTEAFF,TGTGCCAGCAGCTCCCCCCAGGGGGTCGGGACTGAAGCTTTCTTT
many,TRBV20-1,TRBD2,TRBJ2-1,16,CSAREVVAGGPGEQFF,TGCAGTGCTAGAGAAGTAGTAGCGGGGGGGCCCGGTGAGCAGTTCTTC
many,TRBV11-2,-,TRBJ2-7,14,CASSLDGGLYEQYF,TGTGCCAGCAGCTTAGACGGGGGCCTTTACGAGCAGTACTTC
many,TRBV27,TRBD2,TRBJ2-1,15,CASSLSRRGTSEQFF,TGTGCCAGCAGTTTAAGCCGGCGGGGGACGAGTGAGCAGTTCTTC
once,TRBV3-1,-,TRBJ2-7,15,CASSNNKIYSFQQYF,TGTGCCAGCAGCAACAACAAAATATATTCCTTCCAGCAGTACTTC
few,TRBV5-1,-,TRBJ1-1,15,CASRMGGGERTEAFF,TGCGCCAGCAGAATGGGGGGGGGGGAGAGGACTGAAGCTTTCTTT
-,TRBV10-2,TRBD2,TRBJ2-1,19,CASGGPELIGGTSVNEQFF,TGCGCCAGCGGGGGACCCGAACTGATAGGCGGGACTAGCGTCAATGAGCAGTTCTTC
few,TRBV6-1,-,TRBJ1-1,15,CASSRTRFMNTEAFF,TGTGCCAGCAGTCGGACAAGATTCATGAACACTGAAGCTTTCTTT
-,TRBV19,-,TRBJ1-5,15,CASSIGREDNQPQHF,TGTGCCAGTAGTATTGGTAGGGAGGACAATCAGCCCCAGCATTTT
-,TRBV10-2,TRBD1,TRBJ1-3,15,CASSDTGASGNTIYF,TGCGCCAGCAGTGATACAGGGGCATCTGGAAACACCATATATTTT
few,TRBV11-2,TRBD2,TRBJ2-2,18,CASSRFGPGLAGTGELFF,TGTGCCAGCAGCCGATTTGGGCCGGGACTAGCGGGAACCGGGGAGCTGTTTTTT
-,TRBV20-1,TRBD1,TRBJ1-5,16,CSARDKTGYSNQPQHF,TGCAGTGCTAGAGATAAGACAGGGTATAGCAATCAGCCCCAGCATTTT
-,TRBV5-1,-,TRBJ2-2,14,CASSLVVSTGELFF,TGCGCCAGCAGCTTGGTGGTCAGCACCGGGGAGCTGTTTTTT
-,TRBV30,TRBD2,TRBJ2-7,12,CAWDGRANEQYF,TGTGCCTGGGACGGGAGGGCCAACGAGCAGTACTTC
few,TRBV2,TRBD1,TRBJ1-2,16,CASSLFLTGENYGYTF,TGTGCCAGCAGTCTTTTTTTAACAGGGGAAAACTATGGCTACACCTTC
many,TRBV18,-,TRBJ2-5,14,CASRPSGDQETQYF,TGTGCCAGCCGACCTTCGGGGGACCAAGAGACCCAGTACTTC
few,TRBV19,-,TRBJ1-1,13,CASGDRSNTEAFF,TGTGCCAGTGGAGACAGATCGAACACTGAAGCTTTCTTT
-,TRBV19,TRBD1,TRBJ2-3,16,CASSISRGILSDTQYF,TGTGCCAGTAGTATTTCCAGGGGGATTCTTTCAGATACGCAGTATTTT
once,TRBV5-1,TRBD2,TRBJ2-5,14,CASSLTSGAETQYF,TGCGCCAGCAGCTTGACTAGCGGGGCGGAGACCCAGTACTTC
-,TRBV29-1,-,TRBJ2-2,15,CSVESGTSNTGELFF,TGCAGCGTTGAGTCCGGGACCTCGAACACCGGGGAGCTGTTTTTT
few,TRBV25-1,-,TRBJ1-1,14,CASSESLDTLGAFF,TGTGCCAGCAGTGAATCCCTGGACACGCTTGGAGCTTTCTTT